The clone carrying this T cell receptor beta chain occurred many times. Its antigen is currently unknown. These data belong to a study of metastatic and nonmetastatic thyroid tumors. The wider study: The authors compared repertoires across blood and tumor or nodule tissue from malignant and benign thyroid patients.

Study outcomes and limitations: The reported finding was significantly higher TCR beta diversity in malignant thyroid tumors relative to benign nodules, in blood and tumor.

No treatment of any kind had been given to any patient before thyroid surgery. As processed by the authors: What underpinned the distant-metastasis classifier for papillary thyroid cancer was the set of CDR3 differences across clinicopathological groups. TCRdb re-processed the PCR reads through MiXCR. These V and J calls are TCRdb output, not the study's own analysis. The sample contains 24,000 or so clones, approximately 24% of which appear only once. This CDR3 spans 12 amino acids. In germline, CDR1 is LNHDA, CDR2 SQIVND (reference sequence). Trimming cost V 5 bases and J 6 bases, with 9 bases left between them.

J is TRBJ2-3 and V is TRBV19, with D perhaps matching TRBD1 (6 bases). The specimen sequenced was blood. This receptor was taken from a female donor with papillary thyroid cancer or a benign thyroid nodule (not recorded which). Some clones in this sample may be carry-over from other donors' samples. CDR3 region: CASSFRGDTQYF. Here the CDR3 DNA reads TGTGCCAGTAGTTTCAGGGGCGATACGCAGTATTTT.